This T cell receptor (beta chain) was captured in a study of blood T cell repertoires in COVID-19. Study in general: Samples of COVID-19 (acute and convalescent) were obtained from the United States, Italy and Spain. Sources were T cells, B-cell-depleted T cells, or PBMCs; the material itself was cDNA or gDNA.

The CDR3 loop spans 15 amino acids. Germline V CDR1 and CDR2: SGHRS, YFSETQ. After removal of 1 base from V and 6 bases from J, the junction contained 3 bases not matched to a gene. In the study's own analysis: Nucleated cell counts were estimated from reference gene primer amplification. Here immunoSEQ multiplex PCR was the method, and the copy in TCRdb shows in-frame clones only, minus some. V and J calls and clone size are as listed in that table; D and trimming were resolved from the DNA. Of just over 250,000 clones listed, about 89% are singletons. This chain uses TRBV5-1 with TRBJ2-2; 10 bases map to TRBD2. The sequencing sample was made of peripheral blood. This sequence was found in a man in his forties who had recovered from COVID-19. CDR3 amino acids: CASSLPSGSPGELFF. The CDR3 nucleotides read TGCGCCAGCAGCTTGCCTAGCGGGAGTCCCGGGGAGCTGTTTTTT.